Listed here are 20 T cell receptor beta chains from one sample, sequenced in a study of blood T cell repertoires in COVID-19. Only in-frame clones appear in the TCRdb table, and some are missing; sequencing was by immunoSEQ multiplex PCR. The sample holds approximately 61,000 clones, 65% to 85% seen once. The source material was peripheral blood. The receptors originated from a man at least 80 years old with active or convalescent COVID-19.

The chain carries TRBV2 and TRBJ1-2; 9 bases align to TRBD1. J gave up 8 bases and V 2 bases, and 3 bases lay outside the gene matches. The germline gives CDR1 SNHLY, CDR2 FYNNEI. This CDR3 is 13 amino acids long. CDR3 in amino acids: CASSERTGEGYTF. Written as DNA, the CDR3 is TGTGCCAGCAGTGAAAGGACAGGGGAAGGCTACACCTTC.

This chain joins TRBV5-6 and TRBJ1-3, with D unclear. Germline V lookup: CDR1 SGHDT, CDR2 YYEEEE. V was clipped by 3 bases and J by 0 bases, with 10 bases between them. This CDR3 has 15 amino acids. The CDR3 loop reads CASSYDRSSGNTIYF. CDR3 sequence (DNA): TGTGCCAGCAGCTACGACCGGAGCTCTGGAAACACCATATATTTT.

V and J are TRBV10-3 and TRBJ1-2; no firm D call. There are 11 residues in the CDR3. CDR1 and CDR2 (germline): ENHRY, SYGVKD. V lost 4 bases and J 8 bases, leaving 8 bases between the germline ends. The CDR3 protein is CAISAIEGYTF. The CDR3 DNA follows: TGTGCCATCAGTGCAATAGAGGGCTACACCTTC.

This chain connects TRBV27 to TRBJ1-2, with 7 nucleotides matching TRBD1. CDR1 is MNHEY and CDR2 is SMNVEV in the germline V gene (reference sequence). Unmatched junction bases numbered 8, after V lost 2 bases and J lost 8 bases. This CDR3 has 14 residues. CDR3 sequence: CASSLLAGGVGYTF. The CDR3 coding sequence is TGTGCCAGCAGTTTACTCGCAGGGGGTGTAGGCTACACCTTC.

V is TRBV5-4 and J is TRBJ2-5, with TRBD2 matching over 11 bases. The germline V gene encodes CDR1 SGHNT and CDR2 YYREEE (reference sequence). This CDR3 region has 15 residues. With V trimmed by 0 bases and J by 6 bases, 4 bases remained unmatched. The CDR3 is CASSLDSGGAKTQYF. Here the CDR3 DNA reads TGTGCCAGCAGCTTGGATAGCGGGGGGGCGAAGACCCAGTACTTC.

This rearrangement joins TRBV7-3 to TRBJ2-3; maybe TRBD1 (7 bases). CDR3 length equals 15 residues. Between the trimmed V and J ends, which lost 5 bases and 3 bases, there was a span of 15 bases. Germline CDR1 is SGHTA and CDR2 is FQGTGA. DNA for the CDR3: TGTGCCAGCAGCGAGGCGGGACAGCATACAGATACGCAGTATTTT. As protein: CASSEAGQHTDTQYF.

The chain links TRBV5-1 to TRBJ2-5, with 7 positions matching TRBD2. The germline V gene encodes CDR1 SGHRS and CDR2 YFSETQ. This CDR3 has 14 amino acids. After removal of 2 bases from V and 2 bases from J, the junction contained 3 bases not matched to a gene. This CDR3 reads CASSFFGGQETQYF. The CDR3 DNA reads TGCGCCAGCAGCTTCTTCGGGGGGCAAGAGACCCAGTACTTC.

V and J are TRBV9 and TRBJ1-1; maybe TRBD1 (5 bases). The germline V gene encodes CDR1 SGDLS and CDR2 YYNGEE. The CDR3 is 13 amino acids. V was trimmed by 2 bases and J by 5 bases, leaving 10 bases between them. The CDR3 sequence: CASSVGPRTEAFF. The CDR3 bases are TGTGCCAGCAGCGTGGGGCCGCGGACTGAAGCTTTCTTT.

This clone came up a few times. The chain joins TRBV2 to TRBJ1-4; 7 nucleotides match TRBD1. The trim removed 7 bases at V and 8 bases at J, leaving 10 bases unmatched. This CDR3 comprises 14 residues. CDR1 and CDR2 from the germline V gene are SNHLY and FYNNEI. The CDR3 coding sequence is TGTGCCAGCACCACCGACAGGGCCACGGAAAAACTGTTTTTT. Translated: CASTTDRATEKLFF.

The J gene is TRBJ2-1, the V gene TRBV27; 10 bases map to TRBD2. The CDR3 totals 15 residues. Looked up from germline, CDR1 is MNHEY and CDR2 is SMNVEV (reference sequence). The ends lost 5 bases at V and 4 bases at J; junction bases unmatched: 5. The CDR3 region is CASSALAGLYNEQFF. The CDR3 DNA is TGTGCCAGCAGTGCACTAGCGGGACTATACAATGAGCAGTTCTTC.

This chain joins TRBV30 and TRBJ2-3, with 12 bases lining up with TRBD2. Germline V gene data show CDR1 as GTSNPN and CDR2 as SVGIG (reference sequence). This CDR3 contains 14 residues. The V gene end was trimmed by 5 bases and the J gene end by 2 bases; junction bases not matched to a gene: 2. CDR3 sequence: CAWRTSGNTDTQYF. The CDR3 region has the DNA TGTGCCTGGCGGACTAGCGGGAACACAGATACGCAGTATTTT.

This clone has just a few counts. The chain combines TRBV5-5 with TRBJ1-1; D is uncertain. Germline assignment: CDR1 SGHKS and CDR2 YYEKEE (reference sequence). This CDR3 contains 15 residues. V lost 6 bases, J lost 1 base, and 16 bases lay in between. This chain's CDR3 is CASILRIASNTEAFF. CDR3 bases: TGTGCCAGCATCCTTCGTATAGCTTCGAACACTGAAGCTTTCTTT.

This sequence joins TRBV28 and TRBJ2-3; possibly TRBD1 for D (6 bases). Trimming took off 4 bases at V and 1 base at J, with 9 bases between the two ends. CDR1 is MDHEN, CDR2 SYDVKM, per germline. The CDR3 runs to 14 residues. Here the CDR3 DNA reads TGTGCCAGCAGTTCAGGGGCAGGCACAGATACGCAGTATTTT. As protein: CASSSGAGTDTQYF.

This clone was seen just once. The chain links TRBV6-6 to TRBJ1-1, with 8 bases matching TRBD1. The CDR3 covers 15 residues. The germline V gene encodes CDR1 MNHNY and CDR2 SVGAGI (reference sequence). V lost 2 bases, J lost 5 bases, and 7 bases stayed unmatched. The chain's CDR3 is CASSYPRGQGTEAFF. In nucleotides, the CDR3 is TGTGCCAGCAGTTACCCCAGGGGGCAGGGGACTGAAGCTTTCTTT.

V and J are TRBV19 and TRBJ1-5; tentatively, D is TRBD1 (6 bases). This CDR3 has 13 residues. Germline lookup yields CDR1 LNHDA and CDR2 SQIVND (reference sequence). Trimming pared 5 bases from V and 7 bases from J, leaving 12 bases between. In nucleotides, the CDR3 is TGTGCCAGTAGTCGGACAGTTGGACAGCCCCAGCATTTT. This codes for CASSRTVGQPQHF.

The chain employs TRBV6-5 and TRBJ1-3; tentative D call: TRBD1 (5 bases). Trimming pared 0 bases from V and 3 bases from J, leaving 12 bases between. CDR1 and CDR2 from the germline V gene are MNHEY and SVGAGI. The CDR3 runs to 16 residues. DNA of the CDR3: TGTGCCAGCAGTTACTCCGGGGGATCGGGTGGAAACACCATATATTTT. Protein: CASSYSGGSGGNTIYF.

The rearrangement joins TRBV4-2 to TRBJ2-5; D is uncertain. V gave up 4 bases and J gave up 4 bases, with 19 bases separating them. Germline V CDR1 and CDR2: LGHNA, YNFKEQ. The CDR3 is 16 amino acids. The CDR3 region is CASSPSNLEPLETQYF. The CDR3 DNA sequence: TGTGCCAGCAGCCCCAGCAATCTGGAGCCTTTAGAGACCCAGTACTTC.

The table lists this clone with a count of one. The V and J genes are TRBV4-2 and TRBJ1-5; D is unclear. This CDR3 has 15 amino acids. Looked up from germline, CDR1 is LGHNA and CDR2 is YNFKEQ. The V and J ends lost 0 bases and 5 bases respectively, with 11 bases between them. The CDR3 loop is CASSQDWAADQPQHF. For the CDR3, the DNA is TGTGCCAGCAGCCAAGATTGGGCAGCCGATCAGCCCCAGCATTTT.

This rearrangement joins TRBV6-5 to TRBJ1-1; 9 positions agree with TRBD1. V shed 11 bases, J shed 3 bases, and the junction held 1 base outside the gene matches. The CDR3 runs to 11 residues. In germline, CDR1 is MNHEY, CDR2 SVGAGI. CDR3 nucleotides: TGTGCCGGGGACAGGGACACTGAAGCTTTCTTT. Protein sequence: CAGDRDTEAFF.

This clone came up once. The chain links TRBV6-5 to TRBJ1-1; the D gene is possibly TRBD1 (5 bases). Germline V lookup: CDR1 MNHEY, CDR2 SVGAGI. The ends were cut back, 0 bases at V and 8 bases at J, with 13 bases in the middle. There are 14 residues in the CDR3. As DNA, the CDR3 is TGTGCCAGCAGTTACTCCTTATCAGGGATCGAAGCTTTCTTT. Amino acid sequence: CASSYSLSGIEAFF.